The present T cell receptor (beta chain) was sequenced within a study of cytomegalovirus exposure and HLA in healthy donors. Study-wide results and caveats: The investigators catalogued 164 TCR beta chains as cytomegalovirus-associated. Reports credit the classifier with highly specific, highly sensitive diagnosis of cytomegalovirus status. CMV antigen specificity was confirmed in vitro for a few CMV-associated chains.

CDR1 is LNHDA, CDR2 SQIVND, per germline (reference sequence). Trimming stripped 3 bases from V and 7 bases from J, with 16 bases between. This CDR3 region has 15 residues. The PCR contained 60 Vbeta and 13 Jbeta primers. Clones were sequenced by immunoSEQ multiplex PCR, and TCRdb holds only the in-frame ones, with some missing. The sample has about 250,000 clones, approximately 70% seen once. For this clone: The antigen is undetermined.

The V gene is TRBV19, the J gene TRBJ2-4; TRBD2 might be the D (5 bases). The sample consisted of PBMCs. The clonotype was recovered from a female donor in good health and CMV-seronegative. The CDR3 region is CASSIFPGAANIQYF. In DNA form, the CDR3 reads TGTGCCAGTAGTATTTTCCCTGGAGCGGCGAACATTCAGTACTTC.